This is a list of T cell receptor beta chains from one sample in a study of blood T cell repertoires in COVID-19. The repertoire was sequenced with immunoSEQ multiplex PCR; TCRdb's copy has only in-frame clones and lacks some. The table lists approximately 300,000 clones, about 89% of them singletons, with under 0.95% in the top ten. The sample consisted of peripheral blood. These receptors originate from a man in his thirties or forties with acute or convalescent COVID-19. Both conserved end residues are part of each CDR3. The D gene is left open where the match is weak. Size is omitted from some rows. Given values are once, few, many or a class for expanded clones.

>13|.|TRBV28|once|TRBJ2-1
TGTGCCAGCAGTTTAGGACTGAACAATGAGCAGTTCTTC
CASSLGLNNEQFF
>16|TRBD1|TRBV2|.|TRBJ2-5
TGTGCCAGCAGGGGGGGGGACAGGGCGCTCCGGGAGACCCAGTACTTC
CASRGGDRALRETQYF
>11|.|TRBV6-5|.|TRBJ1-6
TGTGCCAGCAGACAAAATTCACCCCTCCACTTT
CASRQNSPLHF
>13|.|TRBV28|once|TRBJ2-7
TGTGCCAGTCACGGCTCCCCTAGGAGCGAGCAGTACTTC
CASHGSPRSEQYF
>12|.|TRBV10-3|few|TRBJ2-7
TGTGCCATCAGCTTTACAGGGTCCGAGCAGTACTTC
CAISFTGSEQYF
>12|.|TRBV3-1/TRBV3-2|.|TRBJ2-1
TGTGCCAGCAGCCAAGTGAGCCAAGAGCAGTTCTTC
CASSQVSQEQFF
>15|TRBD2|TRBV5-1|.|TRBJ2-5
TGCGCCAGCAAAATCAGCGGGGGGGCCGCGGAGACCCAGTACTTC
CASKISGGAAETQYF
>14|.|TRBV6-6|.|TRBJ1-6
TGTGCCAGCAGCCCAACTAGAGCGGATTCACCCCTCCACTTT
CASSPTRADSPLHF
>15|.|TRBV5-5|.|TRBJ1-5
TGTGCCAGCAGGGAAGGGGTTTCGAATTATCAGCCCCAGCATTTT
CASREGVSNYQPQHF
>15|TRBD1|TRBV5-1|.|TRBJ2-7
TGCGCCAGCAGCTTGGGAGGGACAGGGGAATACGAGCAGTACTTC
CASSLGGTGEYEQYF
>16|TRBD1|TRBV4-1|.|TRBJ2-7
TGCGCCAGCAGCCAAACCCCCGGGACAGGAACCTACGAGCAGTACTTC
CASSQTPGTGTYEQYF
>14|TRBD2|TRBV5-5|.|TRBJ2-7
TGTGCCAGCAACCGCCGGGACTACATATACGAGCAGTACTTC
CASNRRDYIYEQYF
>14|.|TRBV21-1|.|TRBJ1-2
TGTGCCAGAAATAACAGGGTATGCATGGATGGCTACACCTTC
CARNNRVCMDGYTF